These 14 T cell receptor beta chains were all obtained from the same sample, sequenced in a study of shared clonotypes between healthy human individuals. Profiled with immunoSEQ multiplex PCR; TCRdb holds only in-frame clones, not every one. The sample carries 1.6 million or so clones, roughly 96% recorded once. The sequencing input was naive CD4+ T cells sorted from blood. As to subset: CD45RA+ positively selected. Source of these receptors: a man younger than 40 in good health.

The rearrangement links TRBV7-6 to TRBJ1-2, with D maybe TRBD1 (5 bases). The germline V gene encodes CDR1 SGHVS and CDR2 FNYEAQ. The V end was cut by 1 base, the J end by 4 bases, with 13 bases between. The CDR3 spans 15 residues. The CDR3 bases are TGTGCCAGCAGCTTAGGGATTGGGGGGACCTATGGCTACACCTTC. Translated: CASSLGIGGTYGYTF.

The J gene is TRBJ2-2, the V gene TRBV7-2; D is uncertain. The length of the CDR3 is 13 residues. Germline V gene sequence: CDR1 SGHTA, CDR2 FQGNSA. V was shortened by 6 bases and J by 5 bases, with 10 bases between the two germline ends. CDR3 in amino acids: CASSERMTGELFF. In DNA, the CDR3 is TGTGCCAGCAGTGAGCGCATGACCGGGGAGCTGTTTTTT.

The rearrangement uses TRBV14 and TRBJ1-4; TRBD1 might be the D (5 bases). This CDR3 comprises 14 residues. Germline values: CDR1 SGHDN, CDR2 FVKESK. V lost 4 bases and J 6 bases, leaving 12 bases between the germline ends. In DNA form, the CDR3 reads TGTGCCAGCAGCCGCAGAGGGGTCTATGAAAAACTGTTTTTT. This gives the protein CASSRRGVYEKLFF.

The chain carries TRBV29-1 and TRBJ2-3; D is undetermined. From germline, CDR1 is SQVTM and CDR2 ANQGSEA. With 7 bases removed from V and 0 bases from J, the gap between germline ends came to 8 bases. The CDR3 contains 12 residues. The CDR3 sequence is CSELKSTDTQYF. The CDR3 DNA reads as TGCAGCGAACTTAAAAGCACAGATACGCAGTATTTT.

This chain links TRBV6-1 with TRBJ2-5, with a weak D call TRBD1 (6 bases). V was trimmed by 1 base and J by 7 bases, leaving 13 bases between them. This CDR3 is 14 amino acids long. Germline V gene lookup returns CDR1 MNHNS and CDR2 SASEGT. This chain's CDR3 is CASSEVGTQGTQYF. In DNA form, the CDR3 reads TGTGCCAGCAGTGAAGTGGGGACACAGGGGACCCAGTACTTC.

This chain links TRBV5-1 with TRBJ1-5; D unclear. The CDR3 spans 15 residues. CDR1 is SGHRS, CDR2 YFSETQ, per germline. The V gene lost 0 bases and the J gene lost 6 bases, with 13 bases spanning the gap. The CDR3, as DNA: TGCGCCAGCAGCTTGGTTCCGGCAGGTAGTCAGCCCCAGCATTTT. Translating gives CASSLVPAGSQPQHF.

Comment on this clone: This sample also contains other DNA sequences that code for the same CDR3. The V gene is TRBV18, the J gene TRBJ2-1; 9 bases are a match to TRBD1. V was pared by 3 bases and J by 1 base, with 1 base of the junction left unmatched. The CDR3 spans 15 residues. Germline V gene lookup returns CDR1 KGHSH and CDR2 LQKENI. The chain's CDR3 is CASSPGTGSYNEQFF. In DNA, the CDR3 is TGTGCCAGCTCACCTGGGACAGGGTCCTACAATGAGCAGTTCTTC.

The V and J genes are TRBV7-6 and TRBJ1-5, with D uncertain. Per germline, CDR1 SGHVS and CDR2 FNYEAQ. CDR3 size: 15 residues. V was shortened by 1 base and J by 0 bases, with 7 bases between the two germline ends. The CDR3 nucleotides read TGTGCCAGCAGCTTAGACCATGGTAGCAATCAGCCCCAGCATTTT. This gives the protein CASSLDHGSNQPQHF.

The chain links TRBV11-2 to TRBJ2-3; D is undetermined. Trimming left V 2 bases short and J 5 bases short, with 11 bases between. There are 14 residues in the CDR3. Germline V gives CDR1 SGHAT, CDR2 FQNNGV. The CDR3: CASSLLRLGDTQYF. The CDR3 DNA follows: TGTGCCAGCAGCTTACTGAGGCTGGGAGATACGCAGTATTTT.

The chain carries TRBV2 and TRBJ2-7; possibly TRBD2 for D (5 bases). Trimming took off 4 bases at V and 6 bases at J, with 10 bases between the two ends. CDR3 size: 12 residues. Germline assignment: CDR1 SNHLY and CDR2 FYNNEI. The CDR3 is CASSVSGTEQYF. The CDR3 DNA reads as TGTGCCAGCAGTGTATCGGGAACCGAGCAGTACTTC.

This rearrangement joins TRBV6-1 to TRBJ2-1; the D is unclear. The germline gives CDR1 MNHNS, CDR2 SASEGT. The CDR3 runs 14 residues. The V end lost 2 bases, the J end lost 2 bases, and 7 bases lay between the germline ends. CDR3 nucleotides: TGTGCCAGCAGTGAACAGAGAACCTACAATGAGCAGTTCTTC. Translating gives CASSEQRTYNEQFF.

The chain links TRBV15 to TRBJ2-5, with D perhaps matching TRBD1 or TRBD2 (5 bases each). The CDR3 has 17 residues. Germline V gene data show CDR1 as LNHNV and CDR2 as YYDKDF (reference sequence). V was trimmed by 1 base and J by 2 bases, leaving 17 bases between them. CDR3: CATSRGNHRGPQETQYF. CDR3 bases: TGTGCCACCAGCAGAGGAAATCACCGGGGCCCGCAAGAGACCCAGTACTTC.

The gene calls are TRBV28 and TRBJ2-7; 12 bases are shared with TRBD1. Germline CDR1 and CDR2: MDHEN and SYDVKM. This CDR3 has 15 amino acids. V lost 4 bases and J lost 5; bases outside the gene matches: 6. The CDR3, as DNA: TGTGCCAGCAGTTCAGCCGGGACAGGGGGCCACGAGCAGTACTTC. Protein: CASSSAGTGGHEQYF. Combining the CDR3 with reference TRBV28 and TRBJ2-7 gives the whole variable domain DVKVTQSSRYLVKRTGEKVFLECVQDMDHENMFWYRQDPGLGLRLIYFSYDVKMKEKGDIPEGYSVSREKKERFSLILESASTNQTSMYLCASSSAGTGGHEQYFGPGTRLTVT.

The V gene is TRBV10-3, the J gene TRBJ1-2; 8 bases are a match to TRBD1. Germline-derived CDR1 and CDR2 are ENHRY and SYGVKD. V lost 3 bases and J lost 3; bases outside the gene matches: 3. This CDR3 has 14 amino acids. CDR3 in DNA: TGTGCCATCAGTGAAGGGACAGGAGACTATGGCTACACCTTC. Translation gives CAISEGTGDYGYTF.